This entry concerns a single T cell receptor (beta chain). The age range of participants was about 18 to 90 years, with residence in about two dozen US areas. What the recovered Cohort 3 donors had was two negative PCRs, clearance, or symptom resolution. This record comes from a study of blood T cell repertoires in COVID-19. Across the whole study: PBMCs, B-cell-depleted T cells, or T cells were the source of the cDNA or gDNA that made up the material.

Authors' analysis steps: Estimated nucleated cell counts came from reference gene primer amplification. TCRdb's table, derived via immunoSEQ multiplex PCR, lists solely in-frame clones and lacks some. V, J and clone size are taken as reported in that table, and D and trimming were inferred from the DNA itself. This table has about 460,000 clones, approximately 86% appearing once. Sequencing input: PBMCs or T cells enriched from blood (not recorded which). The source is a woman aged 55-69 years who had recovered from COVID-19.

CDR3 residues: CASSPLLTGGATDTQYF. The CDR3 coding sequence is TGCGCCAGCAGCCCGCTCCTGACAGGGGGCGCGACAGATACGCAGTATTTT. The rearrangement uses TRBV5-1 and TRBJ2-3; 10 positions match TRBD1. Germline lookup yields CDR1 SGHRS and CDR2 YFSETQ. The CDR3 extends over 17 amino acids. The V segment lost 4 bases and the J segment 3 bases; nucleotides outside the gene matches: 11. The full variable domain, with the rest looked up from reference TRBV5-1 and TRBJ2-3, is KAGVTQTPRYLIKTRGQQVTLSCSPISGHRSVSWYQQTPGQGLQFLFEYFSETQRNKGNFPGRFSGRQFSNSRSEMNVSTLELGDSALYLCASSPLLTGGATDTQYFGPGTRLTVL.